The source of this TCR beta chain is a study of beta chain features in type 1 diabetes. Broader study findings: cDNA sequencing could over-represent cells with high TCR expression.

Expressed TCRB transcripts were sequenced because the isolated RNA had all been reverse transcribed beforehand. Method: immunoSEQ multiplex PCR; TCRdb's copy keeps in-frame clones and lacks some. The sample consists of around 340,000 clones, roughly a fifth of them appearing once. The authors took one heparinised blood draw, averaging roughly 120 mL, from each donor. This clone was found a few times. Its antigen remains unidentified. Germline CDR1 and CDR2: SGHTA and FQGNSA. The length of the CDR3 is 15 residues. V dropped 6 bases and J dropped 5; count of bases not matched to a gene: 7. The sequencing input was naive CD4+ T cells from blood. The TCR originated in a woman aged 18-29 years in good health. The J gene is TRBJ2-1, the V gene TRBV7-2, with 10 bases matching TRBD2. The CDR3 is CASRSGSGGDNEQFF. The CDR3 nucleotides are TGTGCCAGCAGGTCAGGGAGCGGGGGGGACAATGAGCAGTTCTTC.